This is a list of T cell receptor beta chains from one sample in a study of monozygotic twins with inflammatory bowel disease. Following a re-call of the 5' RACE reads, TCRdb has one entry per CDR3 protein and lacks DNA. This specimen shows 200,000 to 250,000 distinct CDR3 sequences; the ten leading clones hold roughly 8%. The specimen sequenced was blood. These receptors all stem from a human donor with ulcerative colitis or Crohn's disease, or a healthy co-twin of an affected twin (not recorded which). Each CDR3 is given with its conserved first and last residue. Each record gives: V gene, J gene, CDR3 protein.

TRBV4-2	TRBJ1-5	CASSPGDRGYQPQHF
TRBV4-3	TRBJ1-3	CASSQVPGPGNTIYF
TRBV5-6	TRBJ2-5	CASSQYASGGAFQETQYF
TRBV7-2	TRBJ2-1	CASSLTVRSEQFF
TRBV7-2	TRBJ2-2	CASSREVNTGELFF
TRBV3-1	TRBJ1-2	CASSFDRVVAGYTF
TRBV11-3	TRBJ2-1	CASSPQTRNDNEQFF
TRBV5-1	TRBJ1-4	CASRGQGDRNEKLFF
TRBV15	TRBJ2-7	CATSRDRGSHYEQYF
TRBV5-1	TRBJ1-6	CASSSSALQGNNSPLHF
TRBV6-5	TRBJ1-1	CASSYDNAAFF
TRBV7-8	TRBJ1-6	CASSLVRVGSPLHF
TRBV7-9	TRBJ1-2	CASSPGQGALYGYTF
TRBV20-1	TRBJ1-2	CSAPDRVSVYGYTF
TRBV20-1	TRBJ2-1	CSARARQRNEQFF
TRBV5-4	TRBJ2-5	CASSLMGGETQYF
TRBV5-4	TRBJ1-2	CASRGQGNYGYTF
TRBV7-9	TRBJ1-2	CASSPLGVPYGYTF
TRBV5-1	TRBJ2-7	CASSLAVSSSREQYF
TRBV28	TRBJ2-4	CASSLNLGSYF
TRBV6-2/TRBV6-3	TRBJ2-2	CASSYPRTSGSTGELFF
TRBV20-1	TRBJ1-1	CSARGGTNTEAFF
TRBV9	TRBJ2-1	CASGKGGASYNEQFF
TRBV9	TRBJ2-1	CASSVVAGPYNEQFF
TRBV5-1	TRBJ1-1	CASSLEGFEAFF
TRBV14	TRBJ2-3	CASSRSLYPQMDTQYF
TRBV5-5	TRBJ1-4	CASSMGYRGLDEKLFF
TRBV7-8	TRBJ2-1	CASSPRQGDPYNEQFF
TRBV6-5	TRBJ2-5	CASSSRLLAGGETQYF
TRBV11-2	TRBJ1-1	CASSPGHLTEAFF
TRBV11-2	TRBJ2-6	CASSLISASSGANVLTF
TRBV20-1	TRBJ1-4	CSARDGRQSNEKLFF
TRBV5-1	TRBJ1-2	CASSLDYVAGGYGYTF
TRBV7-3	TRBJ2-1	CASSLGLADYNEQFF
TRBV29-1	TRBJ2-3	CSVEGDSTDTQYF
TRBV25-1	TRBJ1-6	CASSEQGGSPLHF
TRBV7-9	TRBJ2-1	CATPGQGLSDEQFF
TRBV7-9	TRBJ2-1	CASSRGQGVSNEQFF
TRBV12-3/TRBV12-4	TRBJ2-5	CASSGQVRETQYF
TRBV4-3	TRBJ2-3	CASSQVVGDTQYF
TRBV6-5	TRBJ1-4	CASRTGASEKLFF
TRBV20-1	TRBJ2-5	CSAEEKETQYF
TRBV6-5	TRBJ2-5	CASNDPRAQTQYF
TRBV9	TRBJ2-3	CASSVVGGPYSTDTQYF
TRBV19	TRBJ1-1	CASRPNRGEGTEAFF
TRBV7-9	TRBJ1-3	CASSLTGENGNTIYF
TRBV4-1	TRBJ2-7	CASSQDLTRQGYEQYF